A single sample gave rise to the 3 T cell receptor beta chains below, sequenced in a study of T cells in localized non-small cell lung cancer. The repertoire was sequenced with immunoSEQ multiplex PCR; TCRdb's copy has only in-frame clones and lacks some. The table includes fewer than 5,500 clones, 25% to 35% detected once. Specimen: lung tumor tissue, collected before any cancer treatment. These receptors came from a man aged 35-69 years with stage II lung adenocarcinoma.

This chain joins TRBV4-1 and TRBJ2-5, with D perhaps matching TRBD1 (6 bases). CDR1 and CDR2 (germline): MGHRA, YSYEKL. CDR3 length: 13 residues. The V and J ends lost 0 bases and 9 bases respectively, with 11 bases between them. CDR3 sequence reads: CASSQDLRGSQYF. The CDR3 coding sequence is TGCGCCAGCAGCCAAGATCTAAGGGGGTCCCAGTACTTC.

This clone was counted only a few times. This sequence joins TRBV7-5 and TRBJ2-1; TRBD2 reflects the table's D call only, with no check against the DNA. TRBV7-5 constitutes a pseudogene. The CDR3 is 15 residues long. The DNA for the CDR3 is TGTGCCAGCAGCTTAACCTGGGGACTAGGCGGAGAGCAGTTCTTC. Residues: CASSLTWGLGGEQFF.

The chain couples TRBV29-1 to TRBJ1-2, with D hard to call. CDR3 size: 13 residues. V lost 6 bases and J lost 0, with 11 bases in between. Per the germline V gene, CDR1 is SQVTM and CDR2 is ANQGSEA. CDR3 sequence reads: CSVASGTNYGYTF. CDR3 nucleotides: TGCAGCGTAGCTTCGGGAACTAACTATGGCTACACCTTC.